This T cell receptor (beta chain) comes out of a study of blood T cell repertoires in COVID-19. Only in-frame clones appear in the TCRdb table, and some are missing; sequencing was by immunoSEQ multiplex PCR. The table shows around 100,000 clones, with approximately 89% occurring only once. Trimming stripped 8 bases from V and 5 bases from J, with 18 bases between. The CDR3 has 14 residues. Germline V gene lookup returns CDR1 MNHEY and CDR2 SVGAGI. This clonotype was obtained from a human donor with active COVID-19. The donor label of this sample is uncertain. The sequenced material came from peripheral blood. J is TRBJ1-1 and V is TRBV6-5, with no clear D. This chain's CDR3 is CASAEDIKETEAFF. For the CDR3, the DNA is TGTGCCAGCGCAGAAGACATAAAAGAAACTGAAGCTTTCTTT.